Each of the 20 T cell receptor beta chains below was sequenced from the same sample in a study of T cell clonality in common variable immunodeficiency. Only in-frame clones appear in the TCRdb table, and some are missing; sequencing was by immunoSEQ multiplex PCR. Listed for the sample are approximately 64,000 clones, none seen a single time. Sequenced material: peripheral blood mononuclear cells. The source of these receptors is a person between 18 and 70 years old in good health.

This clone was observed at least ten times. Read coverage stops 3 residues before the CDR3 terminus; the germline J gene supplies the remainder. V usage is TRBV29-1 and J usage is TRBJ1-1, with 7 bases that match TRBD1. The germline V gene has CDR1 SQVTM and CDR2 ANQGSEA. V gave up 7 bases and J gave up 5 bases; unmatched junction bases: 7. The CDR3 is made up of 12 amino acids. The sequenced CDR3 bases are TGCAGCGCTGTTACAGGGGAGACTGAA. It specifies CSAVTGETE. The whole CDR3 sequence reads CSAVTGETEAFF.

The table lists this clone with many counts. Sequencing ends 3 residues short of the CDR3 end; the germline J gene provides the rest. The chain employs TRBV19 and TRBJ1-5; tentatively, D is TRBD1 (5 bases). The V gene's germline CDR1 is LNHDA and CDR2 SQIVND (reference sequence). The ends were cut back, 6 bases at V and 6 bases at J, with 9 bases in the middle. CDR3 length: 12 amino acids. CDR3 DNA, as far as it was read: TGTGCCAGTAGCCCCCAGGGTCAGCCC. This codes for CASSPQGQP. The entire CDR3 is CASSPQGQPQHF.

This clone was detected many times. The read ends 3 residues shy of where the CDR3 ends; the end is completed using the germline J gene. The rearrangement uses TRBV7-8 and TRBJ2-7; no firm D call. The V end lost 5 bases, the J end lost 3 bases, and 14 bases lay between the germline ends. CDR3 length: 14 amino acids. Germline V CDR1 and CDR2: SGHVS, FQNEAQ. CDR3 sequence reads: CASSAAEVSYEQYF. CDR3 DNA (partial): TGTGCCAGCAGCGCGGCCGAGGTTAGCTACGAG.

In its sample, this clone ranks as medium-sized. Sequencing ends 3 residues short of the CDR3 end; the germline J gene provides the rest. The genes are TRBV10-3 and TRBJ1-3; D remains ambiguous. The CDR3 sequence is 16 residues long. Germline V gives CDR1 ENHRY, CDR2 SYGVKD. Trimming shortened V by 3 bases and J by 0 bases, and 12 bases separated the two germline ends. The sequenced CDR3 bases are TGTGCCATCAGTGAATTAGGGCCAAGCTCTGGAAACACC. Translated, it gives CAISELGPSSGNT. The whole CDR3 is CAISELGPSSGNTIYF.

This clone was counted at least ten times. The read stops 3 residues short of the end of the CDR3; the missing end is completed from the germline J gene. This chain joins TRBV12-3 or TRBV12-4 and TRBJ1-6, with unresolved D. Trimming took off 6 bases at V and 7 bases at J, with 19 bases between the two ends. The length of the CDR3 is 16 residues. CDR3 sequence reads: CASSPGLGLFNSPLHF. CDR3 bases read: TGTGCCAGCAGCCCAGGACTCGGACTTTTCAATTCACCC.

This clone was counted only a few times. The CDR3 DNA, read in part, is TGTGCCAGCAGTGACTCCCAGGACAGCCACTATGGC. It codes for CASSDSQDSHYG. The complete CDR3 reads CASSDSQDSHYGYTF. This sequence joins TRBV6-4 and TRBJ1-2; tentatively, D is TRBD1 (6 bases). The sequenced fragment ends 3 residues before the CDR3 boundary, so the rest is inferred from the germline J gene. Germline assignment: CDR1 MRHNA and CDR2 SNTAGT. This CDR3 has 15 residues. The V end was cut by 0 bases, the J end by 3 bases, with 11 bases between.

About this clone itself: Read coverage stops 3 residues before the CDR3 terminus; the germline J gene supplies the remainder. V and J are TRBV7-6 and TRBJ2-7; 14 bases map to TRBD2. CDR1 and CDR2 from the germline V gene are SGHVS and FNYEAQ. Unmatched junction bases numbered 9, after V lost 5 bases and J lost 6 bases. This CDR3 contains 16 residues. The CDR3 here is CASSPRGLAGGFEQYF. CDR3 DNA (partial): TGTGCCAGCAGCCCGAGAGGACTAGCGGGGGGCTTCGAG. The full variable domain, rest sourced from reference TRBV7-6 and TRBJ2-7, is GAGVSQSPRYKVTKRGQDVALRCDPISGHVSLYWYRQALGQGPEFLTYFNYEAQQDKSGLPNDRFSAERPEGSISTLTIQRTEQRDSAMYRCASSPRGLAGGFEQYFGPGTRLTVT.

This clone was detected ten times or more. The DNA read from the CDR3 is TGTGCCAGCAGCTTAGCGCCCCGGACTAGCGGGACAATCAATACG. This gives the protein CASSLAPRTSGTINT. The entire CDR3 is CASSLAPRTSGTINTQYF. This sequence joins TRBV7-8 and TRBJ2-3; 12 bases align to TRBD2. The CDR3 end is not reached by the read, which stops 3 residues before it; the germline J gene fills it in. The CDR3 extends over 18 amino acids. Germline V gene data show CDR1 as SGHVS and CDR2 as FQNEAQ. J lost 7 bases, V lost 0 bases, and 11 bases had no gene match. The entire variable domain, with the rest obtained from reference TRBV7-8 and TRBJ2-3, is as follows: GAGVSQSPRYKVAKRGQDVALRCDPISGHVSLFWYQQALGQGPEFLTYFQNEAQLDKSGLPSDRFFAERPEGSVSTLKIQRTQQEDSAVYLCASSLAPRTSGTINTQYFGPGTRLTVL.

This clone was observed at least ten times. The covered CDR3 bases are TGCGCCAGCAGCTCCTATAGCGGGTCTATTTACGAG. This encodes CASSSYSGSIYE. The entire CDR3 reads CASSSYSGSIYEQYF. The chain has TRBV5-1 and TRBJ2-7; 7 bases align to TRBD2. Read sequence stops 3 residues before the CDR3 end, and the germline J gene provides the missing end. The ends lost 3 bases at V and 4 bases at J; junction bases unmatched: 10. The germline V gene encodes CDR1 SGHRS and CDR2 YFSETQ. This CDR3 comprises 15 residues.

This clone showed up many times. Read data end 3 residues before the CDR3 end; the end is taken from the germline J gene. V usage is TRBV18 and J usage is TRBJ1-4; possible D gene TRBD1, 6 bases. The CDR3 is made up of 15 amino acids. Germline V gene lookup returns CDR1 KGHSH and CDR2 LQKENI. Between the trimmed V and J ends, which lost 2 bases and 0 bases, there was a span of 7 bases. The part of the CDR3 DNA that was read is TGTGCCAGCTCACCAAGACAGGCAACTAATGAAAAA. As protein: CASSPRQATNEK. The CDR3, in full, reads CASSPRQATNEKLFF.

This clone was found many times. The read falls 3 residues short of the CDR3 end, and the missing part is taken from the germline J gene. The chain couples TRBV5-1 to TRBJ1-1; 8 bases match TRBD1. The V and J ends lost 4 bases and 0 bases, in that order; junction bases with no gene match: 5. The germline V gene encodes CDR1 SGHRS and CDR2 YFSETQ. The CDR3 contains 15 residues. Partial CDR3 DNA: TGCGCCAGCAGCAGAGGGACAGGCATGAACACTGAA. Encoded protein: CASSRGTGMNTE. The whole CDR3 sequence reads CASSRGTGMNTEAFF.

In regard to this clone: The read comes to an end 3 residues before the CDR3 does, leaving the germline J gene to fill in the end. The chain employs TRBV30 and TRBJ1-1; 10 bases line up with TRBD1. This CDR3 spans 15 amino acids. CDR1 and CDR2 from the germline V gene are GTSNPN and SVGIG (reference sequence). CDR3: CAWSTGTGDLDTAFF. CDR3 bases read: TGTGCCTGGAGTACGGGGACAGGGGACCTAGATACG.

This clone was observed many times. The read is 3 residues too short to cover the CDR3 end, so that end is filled in from the germline J gene. The V call is TRBV7-6, the J call TRBJ2-7, with 8 bases matching TRBD1. This CDR3 comprises 15 residues. In germline, CDR1 is SGHVS, CDR2 FNYEAQ. V lost 1 base and J lost 4; bases outside the gene matches: 6. CDR3 loop: CASSLVRDRTYEQYF. The covered CDR3 bases are TGTGCCAGCAGCTTAGTACGGGACAGGACTTACGAG.

This clone occurred many times. The read comes to an end 3 residues before the CDR3 does, leaving the germline J gene to fill in the end. The chain combines TRBV10-3 with TRBJ1-2, with unresolved D. Germline CDR1 reads ENHRY; CDR2 reads SYGVKD. Trimming took 0 bases from V and 2 from J, leaving 10 bases between them. The CDR3 consists of 15 residues. CDR3 in amino acids: CAISESAGRNYGYTF. The covered CDR3 bases are TGTGCCATCAGTGAGTCAGCCGGCAGGAACTATGGC.

This clone was detected many times. The CDR3 end lies 3 residues beyond the end of the read and is filled in from the germline J gene. The genes are TRBV2 and TRBJ2-7, with a possible D match to TRBD2 (6 bases). Germline V gene data show CDR1 as SNHLY and CDR2 as FYNNEI. This CDR3 has 13 residues. V shed 5 bases and J shed 3 bases, with 11 bases lying between them. The CDR3 region is CASSRGLLYEQYF. Incomplete CDR3 DNA: TGTGCCAGCAGTAGGGGACTGCTCTACGAG.

This clone has a count of ten or more. The read terminates 3 residues ahead of where the CDR3 ends, so the germline J gene completes it. The V call is TRBV11-2, the J call TRBJ1-1; D unresolved. The CDR3 loop spans 11 amino acids. Germline V CDR1 and CDR2: SGHAT, FQNNGV. V lost 3 bases to trimming and J lost 4 bases, with 3 bases between them. The covered CDR3 bases are TGTGCCAGCAGCTTTATCACTGAA. This codes for CASSFITE. The full CDR3 protein reads CASSFITEAFF.

In its sample, this clone was seen many times. The read terminates 3 residues ahead of where the CDR3 ends, so the germline J gene completes it. The gene calls are TRBV4-1 and TRBJ2-7; the D is unclear. This CDR3 is 13 amino acids long. V lost 3 bases and J lost 4, with 10 bases in between. Germline CDR1 reads MGHRA; CDR2 reads YSYEKL. The sequenced CDR3 bases are TGCGCCAGCAGCCATGACAAGGATTACGAG. Its protein is CASSHDKDYE. The whole CDR3 sequence reads CASSHDKDYEQYF.

Turning to this clone: The DNA ends 3 residues before the CDR3 does, and the rest of the CDR3 is filled in from the germline J gene. This chain links TRBV5-8 with TRBJ1-1; 7 bases map to TRBD1. Germline CDR1 reads SGHTS; CDR2 reads YDEGEE. This CDR3 has 12 residues. CDR3 protein: CASSAGTVDAFF. CDR3 DNA, as far as it was read: TGTGCCAGCAGCGCCGGGACAGTGGAT.

This clone has at least ten counts. The read comes to an end 3 residues before the CDR3 does, leaving the germline J gene to fill in the end. The V call is TRBV10-3, the J call TRBJ2-7; 7 bases match TRBD2. From germline, CDR1 is ENHRY and CDR2 SYGVKD. V dropped 2 bases and J dropped 0; count of bases not matched to a gene: 7. The CDR3 totals 16 residues. CDR3 in amino acids: CAISETAGEISYEQYF. CDR3 bases read: TGTGCCATCAGTGAGACGGCGGGAGAGATCTCCTACGAG.

The table lists this clone with many counts. The CDR3 is cut off 3 residues early in the read; its end comes from the germline J gene. The rearrangement uses TRBV19 and TRBJ2-4; the match to TRBD1 covers 7 bases. Per germline, CDR1 LNHDA and CDR2 SQIVND (reference sequence). Trimming took 3 bases from V and 0 from J; bases not matched to a gene: 2. There are 15 residues in the CDR3. Partial CDR3 DNA: TGTGCCAGTAGTATGACAGGGCTAGCCAAAAACATT. Amino acids: CASSMTGLAKNI. The whole CDR3 reads CASSMTGLAKNIQYF.